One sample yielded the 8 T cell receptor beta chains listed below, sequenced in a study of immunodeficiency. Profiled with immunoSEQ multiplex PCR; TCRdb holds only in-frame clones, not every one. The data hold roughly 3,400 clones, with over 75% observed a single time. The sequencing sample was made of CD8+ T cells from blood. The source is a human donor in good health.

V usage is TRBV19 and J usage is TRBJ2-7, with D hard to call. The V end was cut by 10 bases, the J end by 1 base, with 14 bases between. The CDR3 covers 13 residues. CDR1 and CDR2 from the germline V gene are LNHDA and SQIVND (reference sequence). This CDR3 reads CATRYPLSYEQYF. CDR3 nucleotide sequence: TGTGCCACCCGCTACCCCCTGTCCTACGAGCAGTACTTC.

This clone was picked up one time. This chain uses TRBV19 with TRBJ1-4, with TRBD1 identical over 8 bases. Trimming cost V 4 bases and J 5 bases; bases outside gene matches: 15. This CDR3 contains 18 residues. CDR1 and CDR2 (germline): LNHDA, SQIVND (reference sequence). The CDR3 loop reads CASSRQGLYAISNEKLFF. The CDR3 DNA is TGTGCCAGTAGTAGACAGGGGTTGTATGCCATCTCGAATGAAAAACTGTTTTTT.

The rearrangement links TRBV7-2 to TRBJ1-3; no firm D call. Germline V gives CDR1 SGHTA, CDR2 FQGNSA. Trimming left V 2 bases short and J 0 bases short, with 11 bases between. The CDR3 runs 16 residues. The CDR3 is CASSLSSLSSGNTIYF. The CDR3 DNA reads TGTGCCAGCAGCTTAAGTTCGTTAAGCTCTGGAAACACCATATATTTT. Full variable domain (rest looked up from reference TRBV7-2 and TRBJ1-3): GAGVSQSPSNKVTEKGKDVELRCDPISGHTALYWYRQSLGQGLEFLIYFQGNSAPDKSGLPSDRFSAERTGGSVSTLTIQRTQQEDSAVYLCASSLSSLSSGNTIYFGEGSWLTVV.

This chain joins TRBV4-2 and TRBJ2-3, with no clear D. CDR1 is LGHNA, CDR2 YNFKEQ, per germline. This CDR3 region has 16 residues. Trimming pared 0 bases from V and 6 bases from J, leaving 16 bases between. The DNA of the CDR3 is TGTGCCAGCAGCCAAGAGCCCTTGCCCCCCACGGATACGCAGTATTTT. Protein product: CASSQEPLPPTDTQYF.

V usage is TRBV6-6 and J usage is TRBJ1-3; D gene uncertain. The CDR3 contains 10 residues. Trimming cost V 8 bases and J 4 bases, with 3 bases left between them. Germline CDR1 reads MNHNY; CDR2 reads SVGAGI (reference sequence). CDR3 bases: TGTGCCAGCTGGGGAAACACCATATATTTT. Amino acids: CASWGNTIYF.

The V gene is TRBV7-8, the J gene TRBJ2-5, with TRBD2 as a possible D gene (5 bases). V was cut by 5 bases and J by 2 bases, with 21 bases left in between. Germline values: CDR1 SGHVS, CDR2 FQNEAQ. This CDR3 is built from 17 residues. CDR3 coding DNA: TGTGCCAGCAGCCCGTTAGCGAGTCGGCCGGCGCAAGAGACCCAGTACTTC. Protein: CASSPLASRPAQETQYF.

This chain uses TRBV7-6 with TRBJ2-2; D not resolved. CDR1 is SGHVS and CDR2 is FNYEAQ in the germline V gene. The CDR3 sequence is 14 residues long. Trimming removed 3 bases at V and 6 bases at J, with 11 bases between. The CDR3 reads CASSLVLSAGELFF. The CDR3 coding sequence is TGTGCCAGCAGCTTGGTTCTTTCGGCCGGGGAGCTGTTTTTT.

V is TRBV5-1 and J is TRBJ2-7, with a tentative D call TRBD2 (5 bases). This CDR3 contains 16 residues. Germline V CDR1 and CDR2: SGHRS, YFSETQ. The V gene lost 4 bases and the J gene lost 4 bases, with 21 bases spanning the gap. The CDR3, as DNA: TGCGCCAGCAGCCCGCGAATCACTAGTCCCCCGTACGAGCAGTACTTC. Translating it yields CASSPRITSPPYEQYF.